The 6 T cell receptor beta chains below were found in one sample sequenced in a study of shared clonotypes between healthy human individuals. Naive CD8 isolation took CD45RO-negative cells positively selected for CCR7 and excluded terminally differentiated effector memory CD45RA+ cells. Repertoires were generated with immunoSEQ multiplex PCR, while TCRdb's copy carries only in-frame clones and drops some. The sample holds more than 2 million clones, 85% to 95% seen once. The sample was naive CD8+ T cells sorted from blood. The receptors here all came from a man aged 18 to 29 in good health.

Points on this clone: Other DNA sequences in the sample encode the same CDR3. The V gene is TRBV7-9, the J gene TRBJ2-1; TRBD2 matches at 7 bases. Germline loops: CDR1 SEHNR, CDR2 FQNEAQ (reference sequence). V lost 1 base, J lost 0 bases, and 0 bases stayed unmatched. The CDR3 spans 15 residues. The CDR3 is CASSLERDSYNEQFF. DNA for the CDR3: TGTGCCAGCAGCTTAGAGCGGGACTCCTACAATGAGCAGTTCTTC.

This chain uses TRBV27 with TRBJ2-2; D possibly corresponds to TRBD2 (6 bases). The CDR3 extends over 14 amino acids. Germline values: CDR1 MNHEY, CDR2 SMNVEV (reference sequence). Trimming pared 4 bases from V and 5 bases from J, leaving 11 bases between. In nucleotides, the CDR3 is TGTGCCAGCAGTTCACGGGCGGGGACCGGGGAGCTGTTTTTT. Its protein is CASSSRAGTGELFF.

V is TRBV9 and J is TRBJ2-3; 8 bases align to TRBD2. V shed 0 bases and J 3 bases; nucleotides not matched to a gene: 9. Germline V CDR1 and CDR2: SGDLS, YYNGEE. CDR3 length: 17 amino acids. For the CDR3, the DNA is TGTGCCAGCAGCGTAGATCAAGCGGGGGATCTAACAGATACGCAGTATTTT. This encodes CASSVDQAGDLTDTQYF.

The chain employs TRBV5-8 and TRBJ2-1; maybe TRBD1 (7 bases). Germline CDR1 is SGHTS and CDR2 is YDEGEE. The ends were cut back, 0 bases at V and 9 bases at J, with 19 bases in the middle. This CDR3 has 16 residues. CDR3: CASSLGMQGGGLEQFF. DNA for the CDR3: TGTGCCAGCAGCTTGGGAATGCAGGGGGGAGGCCTTGAGCAGTTCTTC.

V and J are TRBV9 and TRBJ2-2; D uncertain. The germline CDR1 and CDR2 sequences are SGDLS and YYNGEE. The V and J ends lost 4 bases and 6 bases respectively, with 10 bases between them. The CDR3 has 13 residues. The CDR3 coding sequence is TGTGCCAGCAGCTTGGACGGTCCCGGGGAGCTGTTTTTT. As protein: CASSLDGPGELFF. The variable domain in full, with the rest retrieved from reference TRBV9 and TRBJ2-2, is DSGVTQTPKHLITATGQRVTLRCSPRSGDLSVYWYQQSLDQGLQFLIQYYNGEERAKGNILERFSAQQFPDLHSELNLSSLELGDSALYFCASSLDGPGELFFGEGSRLTVL.

The CDR3 nucleotides are TGCAGCGTTGAACGGATGAACACTGAAGCTTTCTTT. Its protein product is CSVERMNTEAFF. This chain joins TRBV29-1 and TRBJ1-1; D is unresolved. This CDR3 region has 12 residues. V lost 2 bases, J lost 0 bases, and 4 bases lay in between. The germline CDR1 and CDR2 sequences are SQVTM and ANQGSEA.